The sequence of this T cell receptor (beta chain) was determined in a study of OX40 agonist ivuxolimab in advanced cancers. At the level of the study: Every 2 weeks, patients got intravenous ivuxolimab at one of six dose levels (0.01-10 mg/kg).

About this clone itself: What it binds is not known.

Profiled with immunoSEQ multiplex PCR; TCRdb holds only in-frame clones, not every one. Here the sample spans 50,000 to 70,000 clones, around 93% being singletons. At baseline, cycle 4 day 1, and cycle 7 day 1, blood was sampled. The CDR3 loop spans 15 amino acids. The germline V and J ends were trimmed by 3 bases and 3 bases, with 12 bases remaining between them. In germline, CDR1 is LNHDA, CDR2 SQIVND (reference sequence). General study results and limits: In the expanded peripheral T cells, antigen specificity was never determined.

The clonotype originates from an adult with an advanced solid tumor such as melanoma, head and neck, liver or kidney cancer. The chain is built from TRBV19 and TRBJ1-5; D remains ambiguous. The source was CD4+ or CD8+ T cells sorted from blood, collected in a trial of the OX40 agonist ivuxolimab. The CDR3 sequence: CASSILGRSNQPQHF. In nucleotides, the CDR3 is TGTGCCAGTAGTATTCTAGGCCGCTCCAATCAGCCCCAGCATTTT. Full variable domain (missing parts from reference TRBV19 and TRBJ1-5): DGGITQSPKYLFRKEGQNVTLSCEQNLNHDAMYWYRQDPGQGLRLIYYSQIVNDFQKGDIAEGYSVSREKKESFPLTVTSAQKNPTAFYLCASSILGRSNQPQHFGDGTRLSIL.